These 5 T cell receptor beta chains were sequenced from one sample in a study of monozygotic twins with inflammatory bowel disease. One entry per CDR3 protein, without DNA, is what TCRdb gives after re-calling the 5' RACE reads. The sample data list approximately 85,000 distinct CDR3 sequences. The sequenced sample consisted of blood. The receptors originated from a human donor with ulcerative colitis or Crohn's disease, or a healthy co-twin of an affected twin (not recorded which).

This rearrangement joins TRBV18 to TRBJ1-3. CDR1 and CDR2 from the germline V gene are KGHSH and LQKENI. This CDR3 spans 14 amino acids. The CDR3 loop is CASSPRLEGNTIYF.

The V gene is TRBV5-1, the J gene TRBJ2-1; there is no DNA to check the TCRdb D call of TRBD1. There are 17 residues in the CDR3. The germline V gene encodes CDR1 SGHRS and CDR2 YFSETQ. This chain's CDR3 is CASSLAPRDSPYNEQFF.

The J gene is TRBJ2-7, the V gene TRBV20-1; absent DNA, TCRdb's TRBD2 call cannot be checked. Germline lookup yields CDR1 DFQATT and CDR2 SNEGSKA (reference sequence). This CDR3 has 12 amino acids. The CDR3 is CSARKGAYEQYF.

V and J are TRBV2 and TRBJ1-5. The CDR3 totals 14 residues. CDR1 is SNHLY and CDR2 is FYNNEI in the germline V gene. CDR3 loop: CASSGAQQNQPQHF.

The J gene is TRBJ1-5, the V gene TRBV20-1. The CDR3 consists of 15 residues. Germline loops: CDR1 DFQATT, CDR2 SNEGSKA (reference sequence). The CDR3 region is CSASFLGNGNQPQHF.